This T cell receptor beta chain was recorded in a study of cytomegalovirus exposure and HLA in healthy donors. Turning to this clone: As yet, its antigen is unknown.

The V segment lost 1 base and the J segment 1 base; nucleotides outside the gene matches: 2. Germline CDR1 reads SGHAT; CDR2 reads FQNNGV. The CDR3 contains 15 residues. Whole-study results and caveats: TCR sequences were mostly rare, though some public TCRs occurred in many donors.

60 Vbeta and 13 Jbeta primers were used in PCR. Profiled with immunoSEQ multiplex PCR; TCRdb holds only in-frame clones, not every one. Of 100,000 to 150,000 clones listed, around 69% are singletons. The rearrangement links TRBV11-2 to TRBJ2-5; TRBD1 matches at 8 bases. Sequencing used PBMCs. The clonotype was recovered from a human donor in good health. CDR3 bases: TGTGCCAGCAGCTTAGGGACAGGGACCCAAGAGACCCAGTACTTC. Amino acids: CASSLGTGTQETQYF.